This T cell receptor beta chain was identified during a study of cytomegalovirus exposure and HLA in healthy donors. Findings of the study overall: The authors excluded some V segments, including TRBV6-2 and TRBV6-3, as indistinguishable. Later analysis reportedly placed an Asian-associated ancestry cluster below the roughly 670-donor mean in N-insertions. A list of 150 to 200 TCR beta chains associated with cytomegalovirus was given.

Researchers ran the PCR with 60 Vbeta and 13 Jbeta primers. As originally analysed: In a later analysis, approximately 80 million unique TCR beta chains included roughly 11 million shared by two or more donors. Profiled with immunoSEQ multiplex PCR; TCRdb holds only in-frame clones, not every one. V and J calls and clone size are copied from that table; D and trimming were computed from the DNA. The data hold more than 95,000 clones, with roughly 15% observed a single time. This clone was observed once. Its antigen is as yet unknown. The CDR3 is 16 amino acids. With V trimmed by 2 bases and J by 10 bases, 14 bases remained unmatched. CDR1 and CDR2 (germline): SGHDN, FVKESK.

This sequence joins TRBV14 and TRBJ1-1, with 9 bases matching TRBD1. The TCR was taken from a female donor in good health and CMV-seropositive. Sequenced sample: PBMCs. Here the CDR3 reads CASSQSGTGPMLGAFF. DNA for the CDR3: TGTGCCAGCAGCCAATCCGGGACAGGGCCAATGCTGGGAGCTTTCTTT.